The 11 T cell receptor beta chains in this list originate from one sample, sequenced in a study of shared clonotypes between healthy human individuals. The data were produced by immunoSEQ multiplex PCR, yet TCRdb's version contains in-frame clones alone and is incomplete. The table has some 2.1 million clones, around 96% seen once. CD45RO-negative, CCR7-selected cells formed the naive CD8 fraction, which excluded terminally differentiated effector memory CD45RA+ cells. The sample consisted of naive CD8+ T cells sorted from blood. The origin of the receptors is a man between 18 and 35 years old in good health.

This clone was observed a single time. This sample includes further DNA sequences coding for the same CDR3. The chain joins TRBV5-1 to TRBJ1-1; D remains ambiguous. CDR1 is SGHRS, CDR2 YFSETQ, per germline. The V and J ends lost 4 bases and 2 bases respectively, with 9 bases between them. The CDR3 covers 13 residues. CDR3 sequence: CASSPDGNTEAFF. The CDR3, as DNA: TGCGCCAGCAGCCCGGACGGTAACACTGAAGCTTTCTTT.

CDR3 sequence: CASSTLGTEQFF. The CDR3 DNA sequence: TGTGCCAGCAGTACCCTAGGGACTGAGCAGTTCTTC. The chain links TRBV27 to TRBJ2-1, with D possibly called TRBD1 or TRBD2 (5 bases each). The germline V gene has CDR1 MNHEY and CDR2 SMNVEV (reference sequence). The CDR3 runs to 12 residues. Between the trimmed V and J ends, which lost 5 bases and 9 bases, there was a span of 11 bases.

V is TRBV5-4 and J is TRBJ2-1, with TRBD2 matching over 7 bases. J gave up 9 bases and V 2 bases, and 17 bases lay outside the gene matches. The germline CDR1 and CDR2 sequences are SGHNT and YYREEE (reference sequence). The CDR3 extends over 17 amino acids. CDR3 coding DNA: TGTGCCAGCAGCTTCGGCCCCCCTAGCGGCCCCCGGGGTGAGCAGTTCTTC. It translates to CASSFGPPSGPRGEQFF.

The chain couples TRBV5-6 to TRBJ2-5; D not resolved. With the DNA end fitting TRBJ2-7 better, the J assignment may be wrong. This CDR3 comprises 12 residues. Germline V CDR1 and CDR2: SGHDT, YYEEEE. The CDR3 DNA sequence: TGTGCCAGCAGCCCCGCAGGCTACGAGCAGTACTTC. Amino acid sequence: CASSPAGYEQYF.

This sequence joins TRBV13 and TRBJ2-7, with TRBD2 matching over 8 bases. Germline lookup yields CDR1 PRHDT and CDR2 FYEKMQ (reference sequence). CDR3 length equals 13 residues. Losses at the gene ends were 3 bases for V and 2 bases for J; bases not matched to a gene: 0. The CDR3 nucleotides are TGTGCCAGCAGCTTCGGGAGGGCCTACGAGCAGTACTTC. Protein product: CASSFGRAYEQYF. Full variable domain (missing parts from reference TRBV13 and TRBJ2-7): AAGVIQSPRHLIKEKRETATLKCYPIPRHDTVYWYQQGPGQDPQFLISFYEKMQSDKGSIPDRFSAQQFSDYHSELNMSSLELGDSALYFCASSFGRAYEQYFGPGTRLTVT.

CDR3 sequence reads: CASSFPDNTEAFF. The CDR3, as DNA: TGTGCCAGCAGCTTTCCAGACAACACTGAAGCTTTCTTT. The chain is built from TRBV7-9 and TRBJ1-1; no clear D gene. This CDR3 spans 13 amino acids. Deletions cut 3 bases from V and 2 bases from J, with 7 bases between. Germline CDR1 SEHNR, CDR2 FQNEAQ (reference sequence).

The chain is built from TRBV19 and TRBJ2-7; D could derive from TRBD1 or TRBD2 (5 bases each). The CDR3 is made up of 14 amino acids. The V gene's germline CDR1 is LNHDA and CDR2 SQIVND (reference sequence). The V and J ends lost 6 bases and 3 bases respectively, with 15 bases between them. CDR3 bases: TGTGCCAGTAGCCCGCGAGGGGACCTCTACGAGCAGTACTTC. Protein product: CASSPRGDLYEQYF.

The genes are TRBV11-2 and TRBJ2-1; D gene ambiguous. Trimming shortened V by 0 bases and J by 8 bases, and 8 bases separated the two germline ends. The germline CDR1 and CDR2 sequences are SGHAT and FQNNGV. The CDR3 totals 13 residues. The CDR3 coding sequence is TGTGCCAGCAGCTTAGATCCTCGAGATGAGCAGTTCTTC. Encoded protein: CASSLDPRDEQFF.

Concerning this clone: Other DNA sequences in the sample encode the same CDR3. The chain has TRBV27 and TRBJ2-3; D possibly matches TRBD1 or TRBD2 (6 bases each). Deletions cut 0 bases from V and 0 bases from J, with 10 bases between. The germline V gene encodes CDR1 MNHEY and CDR2 SMNVEV (reference sequence). The CDR3 is made up of 16 amino acids. The CDR3 DNA reads TGTGCCAGCAGTTTATCTGGGGGGCTCAGCACAGATACGCAGTATTTT. Encoded protein: CASSLSGGLSTDTQYF.

This chain uses TRBV28 with TRBJ1-2; D unresolved. In germline, CDR1 is MDHEN, CDR2 SYDVKM. The V and J ends lost 2 bases and 3 bases respectively, with 13 bases between them. The CDR3 has 15 residues. The CDR3 coding sequence is TGTGCCAGCAGTTTAGACCGGGAAGGTGACTATGGCTACACCTTC. It yields the protein CASSLDREGDYGYTF.

V is TRBV7-9 and J is TRBJ2-2; TRBD2 is a possible D gene (6 bases). CDR3 size: 15 residues. The germline V gene encodes CDR1 SEHNR and CDR2 FQNEAQ (reference sequence). V gave up 8 bases and J gave up 6 bases, with 19 bases separating them. This CDR3 reads CASPAWAGGAGELFF. DNA of the CDR3: TGTGCCAGCCCCGCCTGGGCGGGCGGGGCCGGGGAGCTGTTTTTT.